Included here is one T cell receptor (beta chain) sequence, with context. No antigen is known for it. TCRdb keeps only in-frame clones here, not all; method: immunoSEQ multiplex PCR. The repertoire has approximately 100,000 clones, roughly 90% of them found once; the top ten carry roughly 0.81%. Deletions cut 3 bases from V and 2 bases from J, with 6 bases between. Germline CDR1 reads MRHNA; CDR2 reads SNTAGT. The CDR3 is 13 amino acids. This sample was included in a study of a mutant IDH1 vaccine in newly diagnosed glioma. Overall study: Mean patient age was about 44 years; around 62% were male and 37.5% female.

This sample's time point: week 47, end of study. It was 300 ug of mutant IDH1 20-mer peptide that made up each vaccine dose, given with topical imiquimod. Sample: PBMCs, taken from a glioma patient whose treatment included an IDH1 peptide vaccine. The chain joins TRBV6-4 to TRBJ2-3; D unresolved. The source of this sequence is a woman between 45 and 65 years old with glioma. CDR3 in amino acids: CASSETVTDTQYF. CDR3 DNA: TGTGCCAGCAGTGAAACAGTCACAGATACGCAGTATTTT.